The entry below gives a single T cell receptor beta chain sequence along with its context. The sample comes from a study of cytomegalovirus exposure and HLA in healthy donors. V trimming: 6 bases; J trimming: 3 bases; junction bases outside the gene matches: 19. CDR3 length: 21 residues. In the PCR, 60 Vbeta and 13 Jbeta primers were used. Here immunoSEQ multiplex PCR was the method, and the copy in TCRdb shows in-frame clones only, minus some. Its table records 150,000 to 200,000 clones. Sequenced sample: PBMCs. The clonotype was recovered from a man younger than 40 in good health and CMV-seronegative. The chain links TRBV6-7 to TRBJ2-2, with 13 bases matching TRBD2. TRBV6-7 is an ORF; its function is uncertain. This CDR3 reads CASRQPGLAGSSSSYTGELFF. DNA for the CDR3: TGTGCCAGCAGGCAACCGGGACTAGCGGGATCGAGTTCATCCTACACCGGGGAGCTGTTTTTT.